Below are 9 T cell receptor beta chains sequenced from a single sample in a study of cytomegalovirus exposure and HLA in healthy donors (dated by TCRdb to about 2017). Preparation of the library involved the immunoSEQ multiplex PCR assay. TCRdb retrieved this table from immuneACCESS and kept in-frame rearrangements only. Not all clones are present; in checked studies, unresolved V genes account for under half, and no reason is known for the remainder. The sample table holds about 140,000 clones, of which more than 75% were seen once. Jointly, the top ten make up 8.7% of the sample. Sequencing was carried out using PBMCs. Receptor source: a man aged 18 to 29 in good health and CMV-seropositive.

V gene TRBV7-8 combines with J gene TRBJ2-3; tentatively, D is TRBD2 (7 bases). Germline V gene lookup returns CDR1 SGHVS and CDR2 FQNEAQ. The V gene lost 1 base and the J gene lost 5 bases, with 19 bases spanning the gap. CDR3 length: 17 amino acids. The CDR3 sequence: CASSLVAWGGIGDTQYF. CDR3 nucleotide sequence: TGTGCCAGCAGCTTAGTGGCGTGGGGGGGCATTGGAGATACGCAGTATTTT.

This chain links TRBV5-4 with TRBJ2-2, with a possible D match to TRBD2 (6 bases). Germline assignment: CDR1 SGHNT and CDR2 YYREEE (reference sequence). The ends were cut back, 7 bases at V and 3 bases at J, with 13 bases in the middle. The CDR3 has 14 residues. The DNA for the CDR3 is TGTGCCAGCGGGGGACTGCAGGACACCGGGGAGCTGTTTTTT. It yields the protein CASGGLQDTGELFF.

This chain connects TRBV28 to TRBJ2-7; D remains unclear. CDR1 and CDR2 from the germline V gene are MDHEN and SYDVKM. V lost 6 bases, J lost 4 bases, and 16 bases lay in between. CDR3 size: 14 residues. For the CDR3, the DNA is TGTGCCAGCAGCCCCAGGTTAATACCATACGAGCAGTACTTC. Residues: CASSPRLIPYEQYF. Combining the CDR3 with reference TRBV28 and TRBJ2-7 gives the whole variable domain DVKVTQSSRYLVKRTGEKVFLECVQDMDHENMFWYRQDPGLGLRLIYFSYDVKMKEKGDIPEGYSVSREKKERFSLILESASTNQTSMYLCASSPRLIPYEQYFGPGTRLTVT.

This clone was recorded once. The chain links TRBV6-6 to TRBJ1-1; D gene ambiguous. CDR1 and CDR2 (germline): MNHNY, SVGAGI (reference sequence). The germline V and J ends were trimmed by 2 bases and 7 bases, with 11 bases remaining between them. The CDR3 has 13 residues. DNA for the CDR3: TGTGCCAGCAGTTACGGTGGTCCGGTTGAAGCTTTCTTT. Translating gives CASSYGGPVEAFF.

The chain employs TRBV7-9 and TRBJ1-1, with TRBD1 matching 7 bases. This CDR3 spans 13 amino acids. The junction had 4 bases not matched to a gene; V was cut back by 3 bases and J by 6 bases. Germline assignment: CDR1 SEHNR and CDR2 FQNEAQ (reference sequence). Written as DNA, the CDR3 is TGTGCCAGCAGCTTCACAGGGGACGCTGAAGCTTTCTTT. This encodes CASSFTGDAEAFF. The whole variable domain, remainder taken from reference TRBV7-9 and TRBJ1-1, is DTGVSQNPRHKITKRGQNVTFRCDPISEHNRLYWYRQTLGQGPEFLTYFQNEAQLEKSRLLSDRFSAERPKGSFSTLEIQRTEQGDSAMYLCASSFTGDAEAFFGQGTRLTVV.

The genes are TRBV7-8 and TRBJ1-1; TRBD1 matches at 7 bases. V trimming: 7 bases; J trimming: 3 bases; junction bases outside the gene matches: 8. Germline CDR1 is SGHVS and CDR2 is FQNEAQ. The CDR3 consists of 14 residues. The CDR3 loop reads CASKPTGFDTEAFF. Here the CDR3 DNA reads TGTGCCAGCAAACCGACAGGGTTCGACACTGAAGCTTTCTTT.

The J gene is TRBJ2-5, the V gene TRBV5-1; 7 bases are a match to TRBD1. Trimming removed 1 base from V and 1 base from J; junction bases left unmatched: 7. The CDR3 sequence is 16 residues long. CDR1 and CDR2 (germline): SGHRS, YFSETQ. The CDR3 is CASSLKRQGPQETQYF. CDR3 nucleotide sequence: TGCGCCAGCAGCTTGAAACGACAGGGCCCCCAAGAGACCCAGTACTTC.

A single count supports this clone. The chain combines TRBV4-2 with TRBJ2-7, with 10 bases fitting TRBD1. CDR1 is LGHNA, CDR2 YNFKEQ, per germline. After removal of 4 bases from V and 2 bases from J, the junction contained 8 bases not matched to a gene. CDR3 length: 16 amino acids. CDR3 nucleotides: TGTGCCAGCAGCCTCTTCGGGACAGGGGTAACCTACGAGCAGTACTTC. Residues: CASSLFGTGVTYEQYF.

Note on this clone: One end of the junction does not line up with germline, which may come from a read error. V gene TRBV27 combines with J gene TRBJ2-7; D ambiguous. This CDR3 contains 14 residues. Germline CDR1 reads MNHEY; CDR2 reads SMNVEV (reference sequence). CDR3 amino acids: CASSFRSNLYGQYF. The CDR3 DNA reads TGTGCCAGCAGTTTCCGATCCAACCTCTACGGGCAGTACTTC.